This T cell receptor beta chain was captured in a study of cytomegalovirus exposure and HLA in healthy donors. This clone was observed a single time. Its antigen is not known. This CDR3 contains 16 residues. The germline V gene has CDR1 MNHEY and CDR2 SVGAGI. Germline trimming cut 0 bases from V and 0 bases from J; bases unmatched to any gene: 2. Study-level results: As immune exposure information, only CMV serostatus was available. The authors judged a highly shared variant cluster likely a sequencing artifact.

Primers for the PCR totalled 60 Vbeta and 13 Jbeta. Profiling relied on immunoSEQ multiplex PCR, and the TCRdb table lists in-frame clones only, not all of them. The table has roughly 71,000 clones, 60% to 65% seen once. The chain employs TRBV6-5 and TRBJ1-1; 9 nucleotides align to TRBD1. Material: PBMCs. This receptor was taken from a man aged 25 to 45 in good health and CMV-seronegative. The chain's CDR3 is CASSYSGTGLNTEAFF. As DNA, the CDR3 is TGTGCCAGCAGTTACTCGGGGACAGGGCTGAACACTGAAGCTTTCTTT.